Listed here are 22 T cell receptor beta chains from one sample, sequenced in a study of CD8 T cells in ankylosing spondylitis. TCRdb re-called the 5' RACE reads through MiXCR, storing one row per CDR3 protein. The sample lists about 230,000 distinct CDR3 sequences; 7% to 10% were seen once. Sequenced sample: blood, either unsorted or a sorted T cell fraction (not recorded which). Receptors were obtained from a female donor with ankylosing spondylitis or in good health (not recorded which).

This clonotype was counted at least ten times. The gene calls are TRBV5-1 and TRBJ1-1; 8 bases align to TRBD1. After removal of 3 bases from V and 0 bases from J, the junction contained 4 bases not matched to a gene. Per germline, CDR1 SGHRS and CDR2 YFSETQ. The CDR3 consists of 15 residues. Written as DNA, the CDR3 is TGCGCCAGCAGCTCCCTGACAGGGGTGAACACTGAAGCTTTCTTT. As protein: CASSSLTGVNTEAFF. Supplemented by reference TRBV5-1 and TRBJ1-1, the full variable domain reads KAGVTQTPRYLIKTRGQQVTLSCSPISGHRSVSWYQQTPGQGLQFLFEYFSETQRNKGNFPGRFSGRQFSNSRSEMNVSTLELGDSALYLCASSSLTGVNTEAFFGQGTRLTVV.

This clonotype has at least ten counts. This rearrangement joins TRBV12-3 or TRBV12-4 to TRBJ2-3; no definite D call. The CDR3 covers 15 residues. V gave up 5 bases and J gave up 0 bases, with 12 bases separating them. CDR3 loop: CASSSPNGSTDTQYF. CDR3 nucleotide sequence: TGTGCCAGCAGTAGCCCTAACGGTAGCACAGATACGCAGTATTTT.

Many counts were recorded for this clonotype. The chain joins TRBV12-3 or TRBV12-4 to TRBJ1-2; no clear D gene. The CDR3 has 15 amino acids. V gave up 7 bases and J gave up 4 bases, with 19 bases separating them. The DNA of the CDR3 is TGTGCCAGCACCCAATCCCCGGGAATCGCCTATGGCTACACCTTC. This encodes CASTQSPGIAYGYTF.

The table lists this clonotype with many counts. The chain joins TRBV27 to TRBJ2-2; D ambiguous. The V gene lost 3 bases and the J gene lost 3 bases, with 5 bases spanning the gap. Germline CDR1 is MNHEY and CDR2 is SMNVEV (reference sequence). The CDR3 sequence is 13 residues long. CDR3 nucleotides: TGTGCCAGCAGTTTTATCGACACCGGGGAGCTGTTTTTT. Amino acid sequence: CASSFIDTGELFF.

The CDR3 protein is CASSLTSGRFNEQFF. CDR3 coding DNA: TGTGCCAGCAGCTTGACTAGCGGGAGGTTTAATGAGCAGTTCTTC. The V gene is TRBV7-2, the J gene TRBJ2-1; TRBD2 matches at 13 bases. V was clipped by 3 bases and J by 7 bases; unmatched bases: 3. Germline loops: CDR1 SGHTA, CDR2 FQGNSA. The CDR3 length is 15 residues.

This clonotype was found many times. CDR3 region: CASSYEGSDYGYTF. Written as DNA, the CDR3 is TGTGCCAGCAGTTACGAGGGGAGCGACTATGGCTACACCTTC. This rearrangement joins TRBV6-2 or TRBV6-3 to TRBJ1-2; a possible D gene is TRBD1 (5 bases). Germline CDR1 is MNHEY and CDR2 is SVGEGT. CDR3 length equals 14 residues. Trimming took off 2 bases at V and 3 bases at J, with 10 bases between the two ends.

This clonotype was detected ten times or more. The chain couples TRBV20-1 to TRBJ2-1; D may correspond to TRBD1 or TRBD2 (5 bases each). The CDR3 length is 13 residues. Germline CDR1 is DFQATT and CDR2 is SNEGSKA (reference sequence). Trimming pared 1 base from V and 4 bases from J, leaving 8 bases between. The CDR3 here is CSARGGIYNEQFF. As DNA, the CDR3 is TGCAGTGCTAGAGGGGGGATATACAATGAGCAGTTCTTC.

This clonotype has a handful of counts. The V call is TRBV7-2, the J call TRBJ1-5; D perhaps matches TRBD1 (5 bases). The CDR3 length is 14 residues. Looked up from germline, CDR1 is SGHTA and CDR2 is FQGNSA. The germline V and J ends were trimmed by 1 base and 6 bases, with 10 bases remaining between them. The CDR3 DNA sequence: TGTGCCAGCAGCTTAGTTGTCGGGGGTCAGCCCCAGCATTTT. Translating it yields CASSLVVGGQPQHF. The variable domain in full, with the rest retrieved from reference TRBV7-2 and TRBJ1-5, is GAGVSQSPSNKVTEKGKDVELRCDPISGHTALYWYRQSLGQGLEFLIYFQGNSAPDKSGLPSDRFSAERTGGSVSTLTIQRTQQEDSAVYLCASSLVVGGQPQHFGDGTRLSIL.

The DNA of the CDR3 is TGTGCCAGCAGCTTTACGGGGACCCCTCAGGATACGCAGTATTTT. Amino acid sequence: CASSFTGTPQDTQYF. The gene calls are TRBV11-2 and TRBJ2-3; D tentatively fits TRBD1 or TRBD2 (5 bases each). The germline V gene encodes CDR1 SGHAT and CDR2 FQNNGV. The CDR3 totals 15 residues. V lost 3 bases and J lost 6, with 16 bases in between. The full variable domain, with the rest looked up from reference TRBV11-2 and TRBJ2-3, is EAGVAQSPRYKIIEKRQSVAFWCNPISGHATLYWYQQILGQGPKLLIQFQNNGVVDDSQLPKDRFSAERLKGVDSTLKIQPAKLEDSAVYLCASSFTGTPQDTQYFGPGTRLTVL.

This clonotype was observed many times. The chain is built from TRBV20-1 and TRBJ2-5; D is unclear. This CDR3 region has 11 residues. Germline V gene data show CDR1 as DFQATT and CDR2 as SNEGSKA (reference sequence). Between the trimmed V and J ends, which lost 7 bases and 4 bases, there was a span of 10 bases. The DNA for the CDR3 is TGCAGTGGCAGAGGAACAGAGACCCAGTACTTC. Its translation is CSGRGTETQYF.

This chain uses TRBV28 with TRBJ2-1, with a possible D match to TRBD2 (6 bases). CDR1 and CDR2 (germline): MDHEN, SYDVKM. V gave up 2 bases and J gave up 4 bases, with 18 bases separating them. CDR3 length: 17 amino acids. CDR3 DNA sequence: TGTGCCAGCAGTTTACGCCCCCCACGGGAGAGATACAATGAGCAGTTCTTC. Encoded protein: CASSLRPPRERYNEQFF.

In this sample, this clonotype turned up many times. The chain employs TRBV20-1 and TRBJ2-1; D is tentatively TRBD1 or TRBD2 (5 bases each). CDR3 length: 13 amino acids. Trimming removed 2 bases at V and 7 bases at J, with 12 bases between. CDR1 and CDR2 from the germline V gene are DFQATT and SNEGSKA (reference sequence). CDR3 amino acids: CSARPGALNEQFF. The CDR3 DNA follows: TGCAGTGCTAGACCCGGGGCCCTAAATGAGCAGTTCTTC.

This clonotype turned up a few times. The chain recombines TRBV20-1 with TRBJ2-7; no reliable D call. The CDR3 is 13 amino acids. From germline, CDR1 is DFQATT and CDR2 SNEGSKA (reference sequence). Trimming pared 3 bases from V and 0 bases from J, leaving 9 bases between. The CDR3 sequence is CSASKRSSYEQYF. The CDR3, as DNA: TGCAGTGCTAGTAAGAGGAGCTCCTACGAGCAGTACTTC.

This clonotype has at least ten counts. The chain employs TRBV9 and TRBJ2-7; perhaps TRBD2 as D (5 bases). Trimming removed 4 bases from V and 3 bases from J, with 8 bases in between. The CDR3 has 12 amino acids. Germline V gene sequence: CDR1 SGDLS, CDR2 YYNGEE. CDR3 in amino acids: CASSSRDYEQYF. The CDR3 DNA follows: TGTGCCAGCAGCTCCCGGGACTACGAGCAGTACTTC. Variable domain in full (rest from reference TRBV9 and TRBJ2-7): DSGVTQTPKHLITATGQRVTLRCSPRSGDLSVYWYQQSLDQGLQFLIQYYNGEERAKGNILERFSAQQFPDLHSELNLSSLELGDSALYFCASSSRDYEQYFGPGTRLTVT.

CDR3 in DNA: TGCAGTGCTAGAGTCCTAGCGGTTTACGAGCAGTACTTC. This sequence encodes CSARVLAVYEQYF. The rearrangement uses TRBV20-1 and TRBJ2-7; 7 bases are a match to TRBD2. Germline CDR1 reads DFQATT; CDR2 reads SNEGSKA (reference sequence). CDR3 length: 13 residues. V lost 1 base, J lost 4 bases, and 4 bases stayed unmatched.

This clonotype was counted at least ten times. The rearrangement uses TRBV7-2 and TRBJ2-1; D call uncertain. There are 12 residues in the CDR3. The germline gives CDR1 SGHTA, CDR2 FQGNSA. V lost 0 bases and J 10 bases, leaving 7 bases between the germline ends. The CDR3 sequence: CASSLALVEQFF. DNA for the CDR3: TGTGCCAGCAGCTTAGCACTCGTGGAGCAGTTCTTC.

This clonotype has a count of ten or more. V gene TRBV20-1 combines with J gene TRBJ1-1; TRBD1 agrees at 7 bases. The J segment lost 5 bases and the V segment lost 0 bases, leaving 9 bases of the junction unmatched. The germline V gene has CDR1 DFQATT and CDR2 SNEGSKA (reference sequence). The CDR3 totals 15 residues. The DNA of the CDR3 is TGCAGTGCTAGAGATCGGAACAGGGGAATTACTGAAGCTTTCTTT. As protein: CSARDRNRGITEAFF.

V gene TRBV2 combines with J gene TRBJ1-5, with 8 bases that match TRBD1. The CDR3 sequence is 14 residues long. With 6 bases clipped from V and 7 bases from J, the junction kept 8 bases outside the gene matches. Germline CDR1 reads SNHLY; CDR2 reads FYNNEI. The CDR3 nucleotides read TGTGCCAGCAGAGAGGACAGGGTAGGGCAGCCCCAGCATTTT. Translating gives CASREDRVGQPQHF.

At least ten counts were recorded for this clonotype. This rearrangement joins TRBV19 to TRBJ2-2; TRBD2 matches at 13 bases. The J segment lost 0 bases and the V segment lost 6 bases, leaving 7 bases of the junction unmatched. Germline V CDR1 and CDR2: LNHDA, SQIVND (reference sequence). The CDR3 has 18 residues. Here the CDR3 DNA reads TGTGCCAGTAGGCCCCGGGGACTAGCGGGACCGAACACCGGGGAGCTGTTTTTT. Translation gives CASRPRGLAGPNTGELFF. Full variable domain (missing parts from reference TRBV19 and TRBJ2-2): DGGITQSPKYLFRKEGQNVTLSCEQNLNHDAMYWYRQDPGQGLRLIYYSQIVNDFQKGDIAEGYSVSREKKESFPLTVTSAQKNPTAFYLCASRPRGLAGPNTGELFFGEGSRLTVL.

The gene calls are TRBV12-5 and TRBJ2-7; 9 nucleotides match TRBD2. Looked up from germline, CDR1 is LGHNT and CDR2 is FRNRAP. Trimming removed 5 bases from V and 0 bases from J; junction bases left unmatched: 8. This CDR3 region has 16 residues. CDR3: CASGIQAGGTSYEQYF. The CDR3 nucleotides read TGTGCTAGTGGTATTCAAGCGGGAGGCACCTCCTACGAGCAGTACTTC.

This clonotype was seen ten or more times. The chain links TRBV19 to TRBJ2-4; 10 bases are shared with TRBD2. V lost 7 bases to trimming and J lost 9 bases; unmatched junction nucleotides: 3. The CDR3 runs 12 residues. The germline V gene has CDR1 LNHDA and CDR2 SQIVND (reference sequence). The CDR3 is CASTSGRVIQYF. The DNA for the CDR3 is TGTGCCAGTACTAGCGGGAGAGTCATTCAGTACTTC.

Only a few counts were recorded for this clonotype. The V gene is TRBV11-2, the J gene TRBJ2-5, with D maybe TRBD1 (6 bases). The germline gives CDR1 SGHAT, CDR2 FQNNGV. The CDR3 runs 14 residues. V lost 1 base and J lost 1, with 7 bases in between. The CDR3 sequence: CASSLVQGQETQYF. The CDR3 DNA sequence: TGTGCCAGCAGCTTAGTACAGGGCCAAGAGACCCAGTACTTC.